The 29 T cell receptor beta chains reported below all come from one sample, sequenced in a study of blood T cell repertoires in COVID-19. The assay was immunoSEQ multiplex PCR, and TCRdb's table has in-frame clones only and misses some. The table has 200,000 to 250,000 clones, approximately 84% seen once. The source material was PBMCs or T cells enriched from blood (not recorded which). The origin of the receptors is a man aged 60 to 75 who had recovered from COVID-19.

The chain is built from TRBV19 and TRBJ1-2; maybe TRBD1 (5 bases). CDR3 length: 13 residues. V was clipped by 6 bases and J by 4 bases, with 12 bases between them. Germline assignment: CDR1 LNHDA and CDR2 SQIVND (reference sequence). The CDR3 DNA follows: TGTGCCAGTAGCCAGTGGGGCGGCTATGGCTACACCTTC. This sequence encodes CASSQWGGYGYTF. Filled out from reference TRBV19 and TRBJ1-2, the complete variable domain reads DGGITQSPKYLFRKEGQNVTLSCEQNLNHDAMYWYRQDPGQGLRLIYYSQIVNDFQKGDIAEGYSVSREKKESFPLTVTSAQKNPTAFYLCASSQWGGYGYTFGSGTRLTVV.

This chain links TRBV5-1 with TRBJ2-5, with 10 nucleotides matching TRBD1. This CDR3 is built from 15 residues. CDR1 SGHRS and CDR2 YFSETQ come from the germline V gene. V was clipped by 4 bases and J by 5 bases; unmatched bases: 8. CDR3: CASSKTGGDFETQYF. CDR3 nucleotides: TGCGCCAGCAGCAAGACAGGGGGCGATTTTGAGACCCAGTACTTC.

This sequence joins TRBV2 and TRBJ2-3; possible D gene TRBD2, 7 bases. The V and J ends lost 4 bases and 5 bases respectively, with 13 bases between them. This CDR3 contains 14 residues. Germline CDR1 SNHLY, CDR2 FYNNEI. The CDR3 reads CASSVRGAVDTQYF. CDR3 bases: TGTGCCAGCAGTGTTCGGGGGGCGGTAGATACGCAGTATTTT.

The rearrangement links TRBV30 to TRBJ1-3, with no clear D. The CDR3 is 14 amino acids. Per the germline V gene, CDR1 is GTSNPN and CDR2 is SVGIG (reference sequence). V lost 3 bases to trimming and J lost 10 bases, with 19 bases between them. The CDR3 is CAWSKDPNGKTIYF. In DNA, the CDR3 is TGTGCCTGGAGCAAAGACCCCAACGGGAAGACCATATATTTT.

The rearrangement links TRBV4-3 to TRBJ2-7, with 8 nucleotides matching TRBD1. V lost 2 bases, J lost 0 bases, and 6 bases stayed unmatched. The CDR3 length is 16 residues. Germline CDR1 is LGHNA and CDR2 is YSLEER. CDR3: CASSQRQGFSSYEQYF. CDR3 DNA sequence: TGCGCCAGCAGCCAACGACAGGGGTTTAGCTCCTACGAGCAGTACTTC.

V gene TRBV7-9 combines with J gene TRBJ2-7; maybe TRBD2 (6 bases). Per germline, CDR1 SEHNR and CDR2 FQNEAQ (reference sequence). The CDR3 totals 17 residues. The V end was cut by 0 bases, the J end by 3 bases, with 18 bases between. CDR3 loop: CASSLAPVSGVYYEQYF. The CDR3 DNA is TGTGCCAGCAGCTTAGCCCCGGTGTCGGGGGTCTACTACGAGCAGTACTTC. The full variable domain, its missing parts supplied by reference TRBV7-9 and TRBJ2-7, is DTGVSQNPRHKITKRGQNVTFRCDPISEHNRLYWYRQTLGQGPEFLTYFQNEAQLEKSRLLSDRFSAERPKGSFSTLEIQRTEQGDSAMYLCASSLAPVSGVYYEQYFGPGTRLTVT.

The chain uses TRBV6-6 and TRBJ1-1; 7 bases match TRBD1. CDR3 length: 14 residues. Germline CDR1 and CDR2: MNHNY and SVGAGI (reference sequence). V shed 5 bases and J 5 bases; nucleotides not matched to a gene: 8. The CDR3 DNA reads as TGTGCCAGCAGTGACCGACAGGGTAGGACTGAAGCTTTCTTT. Amino acids: CASSDRQGRTEAFF.

The chain links TRBV7-2 to TRBJ1-4; D not certain. The ends were cut back, 2 bases at V and 4 bases at J, with 8 bases in the middle. The CDR3 is 14 residues long. Germline CDR1 reads SGHTA; CDR2 reads FQGNSA. The CDR3 sequence is CASSLSGNNEKLFF. DNA of the CDR3: TGTGCCAGCAGCTTATCCGGGAATAATGAAAAACTGTTTTTT.

This clone was picked up one time. The gene calls are TRBV18 and TRBJ2-5, with 7 bases that match TRBD1. Germline values: CDR1 KGHSH, CDR2 LQKENI. Losses at the gene ends were 1 base for V and 2 bases for J; bases not matched to a gene: 1. The CDR3 loop spans 14 amino acids. The DNA of the CDR3 is TGTGCCAGCTCACCACGGGACAGACAAGAGACCCAGTACTTC. The encoded protein is CASSPRDRQETQYF. The whole variable domain, remainder taken from reference TRBV18 and TRBJ2-5, is NAGVMQNPRHLVRRRGQEARLRCSPMKGHSHVYWYRQLPEEGLKFMVYLQKENIIDESGMPKERFSAEFPKEGPSILRIQQVVRGDSAAYFCASSPRDRQETQYFGPGTRLLVL.

This clone appeared once. The V gene is TRBV4-2, the J gene TRBJ1-2; D perhaps matches TRBD1 (5 bases). This CDR3 region has 16 residues. CDR1 is LGHNA and CDR2 is YNFKEQ in the germline V gene. V lost 4 bases and J lost 2, with 17 bases in between. This CDR3 is CASSPPVLPGNYGYTF. In DNA, the CDR3 is TGTGCCAGCAGCCCGCCGGTTCTGCCAGGGAACTATGGCTACACCTTC.

This clone was found a few times. The rearrangement links TRBV19 to TRBJ2-2, with D tentatively TRBD1 (5 bases). Germline assignment: CDR1 LNHDA and CDR2 SQIVND (reference sequence). The V gene lost 7 bases and the J gene lost 4 bases, with 7 bases spanning the gap. This CDR3 comprises 12 residues. CDR3 in amino acids: CASNQGTGELFF. The CDR3 DNA is TGTGCCAGTAACCAGGGCACCGGGGAGCTGTTTTTT.

The V gene is TRBV11-3, the J gene TRBJ1-2; maybe TRBD1 (5 bases). The CDR3 consists of 15 residues. Germline CDR1 and CDR2: SGHNT and YENEEA. Trimming took 1 base from V and 4 from J, leaving 13 bases between them. CDR3 coding DNA: TGTGCCAGCAGCTTAGTGGAGGGGTCCCGCTATGGCTACACCTTC. The encoded protein is CASSLVEGSRYGYTF.

In the case of this clone: Other DNA sequences in the sample encode the same CDR3. The rearrangement uses TRBV28 and TRBJ1-3; the D gene is possibly TRBD1 (5 bases). The CDR3 runs to 16 residues. Germline V gives CDR1 MDHEN, CDR2 SYDVKM. Trimming removed 4 bases at V and 0 bases at J, with 13 bases between. The CDR3 reads CASSSGGSLSGNTIYF. DNA for the CDR3: TGTGCCAGCAGTTCCGGGGGGTCCCTCTCTGGAAACACCATATATTTT.

V is TRBV19 and J is TRBJ2-1; the match to TRBD1 covers 8 bases. V lost 6 bases, J lost 1 base, and 8 bases stayed unmatched. The CDR3 length is 16 residues. Per germline, CDR1 LNHDA and CDR2 SQIVND (reference sequence). CDR3: CASSISGGASYNEQFF. The CDR3 nucleotides read TGTGCCAGTAGCATCTCAGGGGGCGCTTCCTACAATGAGCAGTTCTTC. The entire variable domain, with the rest obtained from reference TRBV19 and TRBJ2-1, is as follows: DGGITQSPKYLFRKEGQNVTLSCEQNLNHDAMYWYRQDPGQGLRLIYYSQIVNDFQKGDIAEGYSVSREKKESFPLTVTSAQKNPTAFYLCASSISGGASYNEQFFGPGTRLTVL.

The chain uses TRBV7-9 and TRBJ1-2, with D maybe TRBD1 (5 bases). Looked up from germline, CDR1 is SEHNR and CDR2 is FQNEAQ (reference sequence). Trimming stripped 1 base from V and 6 bases from J, with 6 bases between. The CDR3 totals 12 residues. The CDR3 DNA reads as TGTGCCAGCAGCTTAGGCAGGGATGGCTACACCTTC. As protein: CASSLGRDGYTF. The whole variable domain, remainder taken from reference TRBV7-9 and TRBJ1-2, is DTGVSQNPRHKITKRGQNVTFRCDPISEHNRLYWYRQTLGQGPEFLTYFQNEAQLEKSRLLSDRFSAERPKGSFSTLEIQRTEQGDSAMYLCASSLGRDGYTFGSGTRLTVV.

The sample holds a few counts of this clone. V usage is TRBV11-3 and J usage is TRBJ1-6, with 8 bases that match TRBD1. This CDR3 is built from 14 residues. V was pared by 4 bases and J by 5 bases, with 1 base of the junction left unmatched. In germline, CDR1 is SGHNT, CDR2 YENEEA. As DNA, the CDR3 is TGTGCCAGCAGCTCGGACAGGGATAATTCACCCCTCCACTTT. It codes for CASSSDRDNSPLHF.

The rearrangement uses TRBV3-1 (or the pseudogene TRBV3-2) and TRBJ2-7; D might be TRBD2 (7 bases). The CDR3 spans 15 residues. V gave up 1 base and J gave up 0 bases, with 10 bases separating them. Germline loops: CDR1 LGHDT, CDR2 YNNKEL (reference sequence). In DNA form, the CDR3 reads TGTGCCAGCAGCCAAGCCGGGGGGCCCTCCTACGAGCAGTACTTC. It translates to CASSQAGGPSYEQYF.

This chain uses TRBV4-3 with TRBJ1-2; D is perhaps TRBD1 (6 bases). This CDR3 region has 14 residues. Trimming removed 0 bases from V and 5 bases from J, with 10 bases in between. Germline lookup yields CDR1 LGHNA and CDR2 YSLEER. This chain's CDR3 is CASSQEAGEYGYTF. As DNA, the CDR3 is TGCGCCAGCAGCCAAGAGGCAGGGGAATATGGCTACACCTTC.

V usage is TRBV7-2 and J usage is TRBJ1-1; D uncertain. V was trimmed by 2 bases and J by 10 bases, leaving 14 bases between them. The germline CDR1 and CDR2 sequences are SGHTA and FQGNSA. This CDR3 region has 13 residues. This chain's CDR3 is CASSLNFFGGAFF. Here the CDR3 DNA reads TGTGCCAGCAGCTTAAATTTCTTCGGAGGAGCTTTCTTT.

In DNA form, the CDR3 reads TGTGCCACCAGCAGCGGGACTAGGGAGCAGTTCTTC. Encoded protein: CATSSGTREQFF. This chain links TRBV15 with TRBJ2-1; 8 bases match TRBD2. After removal of 3 bases from V and 10 bases from J, the junction contained 2 bases not matched to a gene. CDR1 LNHNV and CDR2 YYDKDF come from the germline V gene (reference sequence). This CDR3 is 12 amino acids long.

The chain joins TRBV2 to TRBJ1-2; TRBD1 might be the D (5 bases). The V and J ends lost 7 bases and 5 bases respectively, with 14 bases between them. The CDR3 consists of 13 residues. From germline, CDR1 is SNHLY and CDR2 FYNNEI. CDR3 in amino acids: CASTVQGRYGYTF. The CDR3 region has the DNA TGTGCCAGCACGGTTCAGGGAAGATATGGCTACACCTTC.

Turning to this clone: Additional DNA sequences in this sample encode the identical CDR3. This chain connects TRBV28 to TRBJ1-2; tentative D call: TRBD1 (5 bases). V dropped 5 bases and J dropped 2 bases, with 9 bases sitting between them. The germline gives CDR1 MDHEN, CDR2 SYDVKM. The CDR3 loop spans 13 amino acids. For the CDR3, the DNA is TGTGCCAGCAGTCCCGGACAAAACTATGGCTACACCTTC. It is translated as CASSPGQNYGYTF.

V gene TRBV29-1 combines with J gene TRBJ2-2; D is possibly TRBD2 (6 bases). Germline assignment: CDR1 SQVTM and CDR2 ANQGSEA. This CDR3 comprises 13 residues. V was pared by 6 bases and J by 5 bases, with 13 bases between. The CDR3: CSVTRAGTGELFF. The CDR3 nucleotides are TGCAGCGTAACCAGGGCGGGGACCGGGGAGCTGTTTTTT.

The V call is TRBV19, the J call TRBJ1-1; 8 bases are shared with TRBD1. J gave up 5 bases and V 6 bases, and 5 bases lay outside the gene matches. Germline assignment: CDR1 LNHDA and CDR2 SQIVND (reference sequence). The CDR3 loop spans 13 amino acids. CDR3 nucleotide sequence: TGTGCCAGTAGCTTGACAGGGGTGACTGAAGCTTTCTTT. Amino acid sequence: CASSLTGVTEAFF.

This rearrangement joins TRBV29-1 to TRBJ2-5, with 7 positions matching TRBD1. V gave up 6 bases and J gave up 4 bases; unmatched junction bases: 2. This CDR3 has 11 amino acids. Germline CDR1 is SQVTM and CDR2 is ANQGSEA. CDR3 sequence: CSVGDRETQYF. In DNA form, the CDR3 reads TGCAGCGTGGGGGACAGAGAGACCCAGTACTTC.

The chain employs TRBV25-1 and TRBJ1-6, with D perhaps matching TRBD1 (5 bases). Germline V CDR1 and CDR2: MGHDK, SYGVNS. The CDR3 contains 13 residues. The V end lost 8 bases, the J end lost 8 bases, and 13 bases lay between the germline ends. The CDR3 sequence: CASRGHTDSPLHF. CDR3 DNA: TGTGCCAGCCGAGGACACACCGATTCACCCCTCCACTTT. Full variable domain (rest looked up from reference TRBV25-1 and TRBJ1-6): EADIYQTPRYLVIGTGKKITLECSQTMGHDKMYWYQQDPGMELHLIHYSYGVNSTEKGDLSSESTVSRIRTEHFPLTLESARPSHTSQYLCASRGHTDSPLHFGNGTRLTVT.

The chain couples TRBV5-1 to TRBJ2-3, with 7 bases fitting TRBD1. The CDR3 has 18 residues. The V gene end was trimmed by 4 bases and the J gene end by 0 bases; junction bases not matched to a gene: 14. Per the germline V gene, CDR1 is SGHRS and CDR2 is YFSETQ. The CDR3 bases are TGCGCCAGCAGCCTACCCGTCACGGGACAGTATAGCACAGATACGCAGTATTTT. This encodes CASSLPVTGQYSTDTQYF.

The CDR3 DNA follows: TGTGCCATCAGTGATGGCAGGGTTGGCTATGGCTACACCTTC. Translation: CAISDGRVGYGYTF. The chain combines TRBV10-3 with TRBJ1-2; tentatively, D is TRBD1 (5 bases). Trimming stripped 3 bases from V and 4 bases from J, with 12 bases between. CDR1 and CDR2 from the germline V gene are ENHRY and SYGVKD. The CDR3 has 14 amino acids.

The V gene is TRBV2, the J gene TRBJ1-2; no firm D call. Looked up from germline, CDR1 is SNHLY and CDR2 is FYNNEI. CDR3 size: 12 residues. V was pared by 3 bases and J by 6 bases, with 8 bases between. The CDR3 loop is CASSDRNDGYTF. The CDR3 DNA is TGTGCCAGCAGTGACAGAAATGATGGCTACACCTTC.